The clone carrying this T cell receptor (beta chain) was seen at least ten times. Its antigen remains unidentified. Between the trimmed V and J ends, which lost 4 bases and 2 bases, there was a span of 13 bases. The germline V gene has CDR1 DFQATT and CDR2 SNEGSKA (reference sequence). The CDR3 sequence is 14 residues long. RNA transcripts gave rise to amplified TCR beta CDR3 regions. During a first-round RT-PCR of the TCR CDR3, the HTBI primer set was used. TCRdb redid the calling of the multiplex PCR reads with MiXCR, one entry per CDR3 protein. The sample gives 350,000 to 400,000 distinct CDR3 sequences, under 15% of which show up once; around a third is in the top ten. Recently diagnosed hyperthyroidism of less than 2 months' duration affected patients aged 18 to 65. The data were taken from a study of T cells in Graves' hyperthyroidism and ophthalmopathy. Regarding the study as a whole: Most thyroid-expanded clonotypes above 0.001 were also found in blood. Model predictions of ophthalmopathy came a median approximately 6 months before onset.

This receptor was taken from a young woman with Graves' hyperthyroidism. The chain employs TRBV20-1 and TRBJ2-3; D uncertain. Sequenced sample: blood. The DNA for the CDR3 is TGCAGTGCTATCCGGACCGCCTCCACAGATACGCAGTATTTT. This sequence encodes CSAIRTASTDTQYF.